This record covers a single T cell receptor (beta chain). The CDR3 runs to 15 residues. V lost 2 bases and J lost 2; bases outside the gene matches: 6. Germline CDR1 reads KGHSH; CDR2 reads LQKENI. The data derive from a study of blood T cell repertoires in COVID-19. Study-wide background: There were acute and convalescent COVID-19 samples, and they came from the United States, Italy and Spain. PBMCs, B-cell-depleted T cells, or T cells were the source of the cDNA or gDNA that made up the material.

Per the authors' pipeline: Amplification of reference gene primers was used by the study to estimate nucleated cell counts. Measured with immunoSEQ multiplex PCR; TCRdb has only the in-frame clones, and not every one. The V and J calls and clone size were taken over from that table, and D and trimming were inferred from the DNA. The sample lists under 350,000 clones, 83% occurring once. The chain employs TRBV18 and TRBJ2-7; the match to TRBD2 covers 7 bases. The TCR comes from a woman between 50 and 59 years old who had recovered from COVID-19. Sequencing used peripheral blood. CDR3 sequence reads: CASSPAFGGTYEQYF. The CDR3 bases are TGTGCCAGCTCACCAGCGTTCGGGGGGACCTACGAGCAGTACTTC.